A single sample gave rise to the 17 T cell receptor beta chains below, sequenced in a study of control samples from healthy donors and cancer patients. Measured with immunoSEQ multiplex PCR; TCRdb has only the in-frame clones, and not every one. In the table there are 350,000 to 450,000 clones, 90% of which are singletons. Sequenced: PBMCs. All receptors derive from a man aged 40-49 years with head and neck cancer.

The rearrangement joins TRBV4-2 to TRBJ2-2, with D perhaps matching TRBD2 (6 bases). Trimming left V 0 bases short and J 8 bases short, with 28 bases between. Germline V lookup: CDR1 LGHNA, CDR2 YNFKEQ. The CDR3 extends over 20 amino acids. Here the CDR3 reads CASSQESDDLVGGYAGELFF. The CDR3 region has the DNA TGTGCCAGCAGCCAAGAGTCTGATGACCTCGTCGGAGGGTATGCAGGGGAGCTGTTTTTT.

V is TRBV5-4 and J is TRBJ2-5; 11 bases match TRBD2. The CDR3 spans 16 residues. V gave up 4 bases and J gave up 1 base; unmatched junction bases: 6. Germline CDR1 reads SGHNT; CDR2 reads YYREEE (reference sequence). CDR3 region: CASSPGTSGTQETQYF. The CDR3 DNA sequence: TGTGCCAGCAGCCCGGGGACTAGCGGCACCCAAGAGACCCAGTACTTC.

The CDR3 sequence is CASSLTQGRYEKLFF. The CDR3 coding sequence is TGTGCCAGCAGCCTGACACAGGGAAGATACGAAAAACTGTTTTTT. V and J are TRBV7-9 and TRBJ1-4; a possible D gene is TRBD1 (6 bases). This CDR3 comprises 15 residues. V lost 5 bases and J lost 8, with 18 bases in between. Germline loops: CDR1 SEHNR, CDR2 FQNEAQ (reference sequence).

The chain links TRBV29-1 to TRBJ2-5; D is possibly TRBD2 (5 bases). In germline, CDR1 is SQVTM, CDR2 ANQGSEA. Trimming removed 4 bases at V and 1 base at J, with 10 bases between. The CDR3 is made up of 13 amino acids. CDR3 loop: CSVGGGFQETQYF. DNA for the CDR3: TGCAGCGTTGGAGGAGGCTTCCAAGAGACCCAGTACTTC.

The genes are TRBV2 and TRBJ1-5; 8 bases are a match to TRBD1. Germline V gene lookup returns CDR1 SNHLY and CDR2 FYNNEI. V lost 7 bases, J lost 6 bases, and 11 bases stayed unmatched. The CDR3 loop spans 15 amino acids. In nucleotides, the CDR3 is TGTGCCAGCACCTTTGACAGGGGAGGAAGTCAGCCCCAGCATTTT. Translated: CASTFDRGGSQPQHF.

The genes are TRBV28 and TRBJ2-1; D is ambiguous. Trimming took off 5 bases at V and 4 bases at J, with 9 bases between the two ends. The CDR3 is 13 amino acids. The germline V gene encodes CDR1 MDHEN and CDR2 SYDVKM. DNA for the CDR3: TGTGCCAGCAGTCCGGATACATACAATGAGCAGTTCTTC. This encodes CASSPDTYNEQFF.

V and J are TRBV7-6 and TRBJ2-5, with D maybe TRBD1 (6 bases). V was trimmed by 6 bases and J by 1 base, leaving 12 bases between them. This CDR3 has 14 amino acids. In germline, CDR1 is SGHVS, CDR2 FNYEAQ. CDR3 sequence reads: CASRDTGFQETQYF. The CDR3 nucleotides read TGTGCCAGCAGAGATACAGGGTTCCAAGAGACCCAGTACTTC.

The chain recombines TRBV19 with TRBJ2-7; D remains unclear. The CDR3 contains 15 residues. V lost 1 base to trimming and J lost 1 base, with 11 bases between them. CDR1 is LNHDA and CDR2 is SQIVND in the germline V gene (reference sequence). In DNA form, the CDR3 reads TGTGCCAGTAGTATAGCCGGCGACGGATCCTACGAGCAGTACTTC. Its protein product is CASSIAGDGSYEQYF.

The rearrangement uses TRBV7-9 and TRBJ1-1; possibly TRBD1 for D (6 bases). The CDR3 is 17 residues long. V was shortened by 4 bases and J by 0 bases, with 18 bases between the two germline ends. Germline values: CDR1 SEHNR, CDR2 FQNEAQ (reference sequence). The CDR3: CASSSQGGGTVNTEAFF. CDR3 nucleotide sequence: TGTGCCAGCAGCTCGCAGGGAGGGGGAACAGTGAACACTGAAGCTTTCTTT.

The chain joins TRBV29-1 to TRBJ1-2, with D unclear. V dropped 2 bases and J dropped 2 bases, with 9 bases sitting between them. CDR1 and CDR2 from the germline V gene are SQVTM and ANQGSEA. The CDR3 totals 13 residues. This chain's CDR3 is CSVEKQANYGYTF. The CDR3 DNA reads TGCAGCGTTGAAAAACAAGCGAACTATGGCTACACCTTC.

This chain uses TRBV10-3 with TRBJ2-1; 10 bases line up with TRBD1. J was trimmed by 7 bases and V by 6 bases; bases with no gene match: 9. The CDR3 covers 15 residues. Germline CDR1 and CDR2: ENHRY and SYGVKD. The CDR3 here is CAIREGTGVENEQFF. CDR3 DNA sequence: TGTGCCATCAGAGAAGGGACAGGGGTGGAGAATGAGCAGTTCTTC.

The rearrangement uses TRBV24-1 and TRBJ2-3; perhaps TRBD1 as D (6 bases). The CDR3 consists of 17 residues. Germline V gene lookup returns CDR1 KGHDR and CDR2 SFDVKD. Trimming took off 3 bases at V and 1 base at J, with 16 bases between the two ends. As DNA, the CDR3 is TGTGCCACCAGTGATGCAGCCAGGGGTGCTGGCACAGATACGCAGTATTTT. Translated: CATSDAARGAGTDTQYF.

V gene TRBV5-1 combines with J gene TRBJ2-5; 13 bases fit TRBD2. The ends lost 3 bases at V and 2 bases at J; junction bases unmatched: 1. CDR3 size: 15 residues. The germline V gene encodes CDR1 SGHRS and CDR2 YFSETQ. The CDR3 here is CASSWGLAGQETQYF. The CDR3, as DNA: TGCGCCAGCAGCTGGGGACTAGCGGGACAAGAGACCCAGTACTTC. Full variable domain (rest looked up from reference TRBV5-1 and TRBJ2-5): KAGVTQTPRYLIKTRGQQVTLSCSPISGHRSVSWYQQTPGQGLQFLFEYFSETQRNKGNFPGRFSGRQFSNSRSEMNVSTLELGDSALYLCASSWGLAGQETQYFGPGTRLLVL.

The gene calls are TRBV5-1 and TRBJ2-3; D might be TRBD1 (5 bases). The CDR3 is made up of 14 amino acids. CDR1 and CDR2 from the germline V gene are SGHRS and YFSETQ. Trimming removed 0 bases at V and 6 bases at J, with 11 bases between. CDR3 residues: CASSLARVEDTQYF. As DNA, the CDR3 is TGCGCCAGCAGCTTGGCCAGGGTTGAGGATACGCAGTATTTT.

The chain uses TRBV21-1 and TRBJ2-3. TRBV21-1 is assigned pseudogene status. This CDR3 has 15 residues. This chain's CDR3 is CASSERDRAPDTQYF. The CDR3 coding sequence is TGTGCCAGCAGCGAACGCGACCGGGCTCCAGATACGCAGTATTTT.

The table lists this clone with many counts. CDR3 sequence: CASSLNDRYGYTF. The CDR3 bases are TGTGCCAGCAGTTTAAATGACAGATATGGCTACACCTTC. The V gene is TRBV28, the J gene TRBJ1-2, with D tentatively TRBD1 (5 bases). Germline values: CDR1 MDHEN, CDR2 SYDVKM. CDR3 length: 13 amino acids. V was trimmed by 2 bases and J by 5 bases, leaving 9 bases between them.

The rearrangement joins TRBV25-1 to TRBJ2-1; D unclear. The CDR3 has 12 amino acids. The V gene's germline CDR1 is MGHDK and CDR2 SYGVNS. The V end lost 8 bases, the J end lost 6 bases, and 11 bases lay between the germline ends. The DNA for the CDR3 is TGTGCCAGCTTGGGGAACCGCAATGAGCAGTTCTTC. Its translation: CASLGNRNEQFF.